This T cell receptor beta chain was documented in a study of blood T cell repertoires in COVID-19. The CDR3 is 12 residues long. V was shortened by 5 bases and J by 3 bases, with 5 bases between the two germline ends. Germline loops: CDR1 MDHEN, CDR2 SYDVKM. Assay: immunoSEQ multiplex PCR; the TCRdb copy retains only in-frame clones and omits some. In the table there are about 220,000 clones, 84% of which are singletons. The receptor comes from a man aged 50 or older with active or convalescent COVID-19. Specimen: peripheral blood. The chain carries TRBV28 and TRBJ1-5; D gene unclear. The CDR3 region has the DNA TGTGCCAGCAGTCTCTACAATCAGCCCCAGCATTTT. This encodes CASSLYNQPQHF.